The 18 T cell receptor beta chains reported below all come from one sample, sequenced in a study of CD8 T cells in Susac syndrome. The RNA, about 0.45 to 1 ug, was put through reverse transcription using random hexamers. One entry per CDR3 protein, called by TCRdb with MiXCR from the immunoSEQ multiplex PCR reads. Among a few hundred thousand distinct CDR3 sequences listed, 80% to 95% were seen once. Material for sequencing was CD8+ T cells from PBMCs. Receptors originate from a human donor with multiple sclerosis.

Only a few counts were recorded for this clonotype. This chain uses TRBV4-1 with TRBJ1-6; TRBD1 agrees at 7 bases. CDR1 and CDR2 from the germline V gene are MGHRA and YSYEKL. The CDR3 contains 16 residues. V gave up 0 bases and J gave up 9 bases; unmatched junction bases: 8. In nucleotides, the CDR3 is TGCGCCAGCAGCCAAGATTCTCACAGGGGTGGTTCACCCCTCCACTTT. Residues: CASSQDSHRGGSPLHF.

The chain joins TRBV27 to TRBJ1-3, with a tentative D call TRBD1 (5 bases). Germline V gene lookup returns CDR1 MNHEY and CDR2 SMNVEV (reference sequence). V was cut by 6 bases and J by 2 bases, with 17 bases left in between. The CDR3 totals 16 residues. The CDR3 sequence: CASSISQGIPGNTIYF. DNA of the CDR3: TGTGCCAGCAGCATCTCCCAGGGTATTCCTGGAAACACCATATATTTT.

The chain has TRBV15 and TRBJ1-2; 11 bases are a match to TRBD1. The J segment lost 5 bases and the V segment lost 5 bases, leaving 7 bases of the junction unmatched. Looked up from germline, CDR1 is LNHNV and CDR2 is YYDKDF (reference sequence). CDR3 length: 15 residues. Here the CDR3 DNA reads TGTGCCACCAGCCAGGGACAGGGGGGAGGATATGGCTACACCTTC. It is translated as CATSQGQGGGYGYTF.

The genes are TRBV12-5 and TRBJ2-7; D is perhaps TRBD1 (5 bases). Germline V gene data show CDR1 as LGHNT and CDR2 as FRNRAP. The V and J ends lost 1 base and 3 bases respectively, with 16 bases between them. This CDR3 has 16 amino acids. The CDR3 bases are TGTGCTAGTGGTTTGGGTTTAACCATGGGGCACTACGAGCAGTACTTC. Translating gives CASGLGLTMGHYEQYF.

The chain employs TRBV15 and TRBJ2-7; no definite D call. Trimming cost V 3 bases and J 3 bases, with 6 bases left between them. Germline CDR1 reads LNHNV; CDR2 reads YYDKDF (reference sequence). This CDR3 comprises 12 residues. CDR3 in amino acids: CATSSPYYEQYF. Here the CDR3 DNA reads TGTGCCACCAGCAGTCCCTACTACGAGCAGTACTTC.

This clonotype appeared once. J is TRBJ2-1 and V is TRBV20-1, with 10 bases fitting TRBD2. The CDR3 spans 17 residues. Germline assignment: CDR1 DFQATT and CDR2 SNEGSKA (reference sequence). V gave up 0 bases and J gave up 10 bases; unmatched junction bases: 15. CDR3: CSARDLIHRTSGYEQFF. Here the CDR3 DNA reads TGCAGTGCTAGAGATTTAATCCACCGGACTAGCGGATACGAGCAGTTCTTC.

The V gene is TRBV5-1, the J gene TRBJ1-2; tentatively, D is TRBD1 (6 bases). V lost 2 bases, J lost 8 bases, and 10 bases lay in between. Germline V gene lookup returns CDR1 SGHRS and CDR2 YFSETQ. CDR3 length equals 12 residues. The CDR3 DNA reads TGCGCCAGCAGCTTACAGGGTACGGGCTACACCTTC. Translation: CASSLQGTGYTF.

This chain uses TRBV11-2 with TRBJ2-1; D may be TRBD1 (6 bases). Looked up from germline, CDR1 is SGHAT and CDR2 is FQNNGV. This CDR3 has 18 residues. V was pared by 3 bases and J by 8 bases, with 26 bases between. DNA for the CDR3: TGTGCCAGCAGCTTTTTTTCCCTACTAGGGGGAGAGGGATATGAGCAGTTCTTC. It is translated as CASSFFSLLGGEGYEQFF.

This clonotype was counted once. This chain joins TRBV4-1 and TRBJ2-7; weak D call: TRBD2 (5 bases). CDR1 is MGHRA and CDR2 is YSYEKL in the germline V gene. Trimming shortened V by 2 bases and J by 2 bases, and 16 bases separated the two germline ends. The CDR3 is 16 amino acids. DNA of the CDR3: TGCGCCAGCAGCCAATCGCCCCCGGAGGATCCCTACGAGCAGTACTTC. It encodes CASSQSPPEDPYEQYF.

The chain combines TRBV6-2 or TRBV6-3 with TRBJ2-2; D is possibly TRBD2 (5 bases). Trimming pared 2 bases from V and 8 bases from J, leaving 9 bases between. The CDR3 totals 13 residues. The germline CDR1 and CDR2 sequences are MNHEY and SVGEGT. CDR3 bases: TGTGCCAGCAGTTACCTTCCGGGAGGGGAGCTGTTTTTT. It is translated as CASSYLPGGELFF.

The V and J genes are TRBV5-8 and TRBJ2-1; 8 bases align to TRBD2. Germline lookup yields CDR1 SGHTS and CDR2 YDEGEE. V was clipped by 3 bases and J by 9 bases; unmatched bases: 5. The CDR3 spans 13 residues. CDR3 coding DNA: TGTGCCAGCAGCTGGGGACTAGGTTCTGAGCAGTTCTTC. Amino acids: CASSWGLGSEQFF.

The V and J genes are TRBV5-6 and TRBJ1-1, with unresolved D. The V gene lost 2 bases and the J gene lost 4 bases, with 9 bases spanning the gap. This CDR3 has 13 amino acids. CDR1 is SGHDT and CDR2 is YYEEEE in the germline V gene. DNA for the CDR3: TGTGCCAGCAGCTTTGGGTGGGGCACTGAAGCTTTCTTT. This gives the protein CASSFGWGTEAFF.

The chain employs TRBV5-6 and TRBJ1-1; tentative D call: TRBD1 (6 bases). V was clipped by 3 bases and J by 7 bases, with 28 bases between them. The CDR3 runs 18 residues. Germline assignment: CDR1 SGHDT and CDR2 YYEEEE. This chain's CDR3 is CASSSRPLAQGPEDEAFF. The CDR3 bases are TGTGCCAGCAGCTCAAGGCCCCTAGCACAGGGACCGGAAGATGAAGCTTTCTTT.

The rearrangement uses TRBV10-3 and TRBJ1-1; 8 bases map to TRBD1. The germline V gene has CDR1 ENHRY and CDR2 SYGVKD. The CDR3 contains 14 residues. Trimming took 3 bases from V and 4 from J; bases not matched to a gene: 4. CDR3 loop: CAISDGTGGTEAFF. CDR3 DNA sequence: TGTGCCATCAGTGATGGCACAGGGGGCACTGAAGCTTTCTTT.

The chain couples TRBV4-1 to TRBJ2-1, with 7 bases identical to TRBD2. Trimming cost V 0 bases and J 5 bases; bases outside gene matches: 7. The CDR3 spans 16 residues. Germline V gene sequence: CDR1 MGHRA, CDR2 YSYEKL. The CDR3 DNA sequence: TGCGCCAGCAGCCAAGATATTGGGGGGAGGGACAATGAGCAGTTCTTC. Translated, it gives CASSQDIGGRDNEQFF.

CDR3 in amino acids: CASSLNSLADTQYF. The CDR3 DNA sequence: TGTGCCAGCAGTTTAAATAGTTTGGCAGATACGCAGTATTTT. The chain employs TRBV27 and TRBJ2-3, with D unclear. There are 14 residues in the CDR3. Germline V CDR1 and CDR2: MNHEY, SMNVEV (reference sequence). Trimming shortened V by 2 bases and J by 4 bases, and 10 bases separated the two germline ends.

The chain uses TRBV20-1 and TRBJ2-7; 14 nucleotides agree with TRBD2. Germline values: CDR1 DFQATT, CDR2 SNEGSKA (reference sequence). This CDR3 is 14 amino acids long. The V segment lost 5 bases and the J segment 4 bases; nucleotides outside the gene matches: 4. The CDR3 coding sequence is TGCAGTGCTCCCGGGACTAGCGGGAGTTACGAGCAGTACTTC. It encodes CSAPGTSGSYEQYF.

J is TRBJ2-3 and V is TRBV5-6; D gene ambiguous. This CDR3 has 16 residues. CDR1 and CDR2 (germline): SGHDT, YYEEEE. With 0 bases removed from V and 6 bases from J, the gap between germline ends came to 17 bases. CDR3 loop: CASSLVRHGLEDTQYF. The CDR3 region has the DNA TGTGCCAGCAGCTTGGTCCGACACGGCCTAGAGGATACGCAGTATTTT.